This T cell receptor (beta chain) was obtained from a study of T-cell reconstitution after alpha-beta-depleted transplantation in children. V lost 5 bases, J lost 2 bases, and 11 bases lay in between. Germline V gene sequence: CDR1 MDHEN, CDR2 SYDVKM. The CDR3 is 14 residues long. Turning to this clonotype: Its matching antigen is unknown.

Study findings and constraints: After transplant, at about two months, alpha-beta T cells were reportedly derived from several hundred expanded graft clones. Some patients' high day-60 TCRbeta diversity was traced to surviving recipient T cells and thymic progenitors.

TCRbeta library preparation incorporated unique molecular identifiers. TCRdb re-analysed the PCR reads in MiXCR, keeping a single row per CDR3 protein. The sample has 500,000 to 600,000 distinct CDR3 sequences, about a quarter seen once; the top ten hold less than 40%. The clonotype comes from a boy under two years old with Wiskott-Aldrich syndrome, due to receive a stem cell transplant. The source was PBMCs, collected before TCRalphabeta/CD19-depleted stem cell transplant. V and J are TRBV28 and TRBJ2-3; a possible D gene is TRBD1 (6 bases). CDR3 loop: CASSAGQFTDTQYF. The CDR3 bases are TGTGCCAGCAGTGCCGGACAGTTCACAGATACGCAGTATTTT.